A single TCR beta chain is shown here with its context. This sample is drawn from a study of cytomegalovirus exposure and HLA in healthy donors. The CDR3 spans 17 residues. V shed 4 bases and J shed 3 bases, with 22 bases lying between them. Germline CDR1 is SGHRS and CDR2 is YFSETQ. The PCR was carried out with 60 Vbeta primers and 13 Jbeta primers. Produced via immunoSEQ multiplex PCR; TCRdb's table is partial and in-frame only. The table shows 170,000 or so clones, with 80% occurring only once. J is TRBJ1-1 and V is TRBV5-1; no clear D gene. The source material was PBMCs. This receptor was obtained from a boy aged 5-17 years in good health and CMV-seronegative. The CDR3 region is CASSLNRGPQLDTEAFF. Here the CDR3 DNA reads TGCGCCAGCAGCCTGAACAGAGGCCCCCAACTAGACACTGAAGCTTTCTTT.